The rows below give T cell receptor beta chains drawn from one sample of a study of siplizumab effects on memory and regulatory T cells. Assay used: immunoSEQ multiplex PCR; TCRdb lists only in-frame clones, some missing. The sample holds roughly 100,000 clones, approximately 94% seen once. Sample: CD4+ T cells sorted from blood. These receptors were collected from a human donor in good health. The CDR3 runs from the conserved cysteine through the conserved F or W. The order of the fields is D gene, V gene, clone size, J gene, CDR3 protein, CDR3 DNA. The D gene is left open where the match is weak. Part of the rows lack a size; the others show once, few, many or a class for expanded clones.

-,TRBV7-3,-,TRBJ2-5,CASSSTGSFGETQYF,TGTGCCAGCAGCTCCACGGGTTCTTTCGGGGAGACCCAGTACTTC
TRBD1,TRBV6-1,once,TRBJ2-1,CASSEVLGQLNEQFF,TGTGCCAGCAGTGAAGTGTTGGGACAGCTCAATGAGCAGTTCTTC
-,TRBV10-1,-,TRBJ2-2,CASRPYSDTGELFF,TGCGCCAGCAGACCCTACAGTGACACCGGGGAGCTGTTTTTT
-,TRBV4-2,-,TRBJ1-2,CASSQNNRESYGYTF,TGTGCCAGCAGCCAAAATAACAGGGAGAGTTATGGCTACACCTTC
-,TRBV7-8,few,TRBJ2-3,CASSLRDTQYF,TGTGCCAGCAGCTTAAGAGATACGCAGTATTTT
-,TRBV19,once,TRBJ1-4,CASNQGFATNEKLFF,TGTGCCAGCAATCAGGGATTTGCAACTAATGAAAAACTGTTTTTT
-,TRBV19,-,TRBJ1-1,CASSPTFVRLYTEAFF,TGTGCCAGTAGTCCCACGTTTGTCAGACTTTACACTGAAGCTTTCTTT
TRBD2,TRBV7-3,once,TRBJ2-2,CASSAAALAGGRTGELFF,TGTGCCAGCAGCGCCGCGGCCCTAGCGGGAGGTCGAACCGGGGAGCTGTTTTTT
-,TRBV4-2,once,TRBJ1-6,CASSQEAGRDYSPLHF,TGTGCCAGCAGCCAAGAGGCCGGCAGAGATTATTCACCCCTCCACTTT
TRBD1,TRBV19,-,TRBJ1-5,CASSMVTGGVVHSNQPQHF,TGTGCCAGTAGTATGGTGACAGGGGGCGTTGTCCATAGCAATCAGCCCCAGCATTTT
-,TRBV5-8,once,TRBJ1-2,CASSLNRVLLYGYTF,TGTGCCAGCAGCTTGAACAGAGTACTTCTCTATGGCTACACCTTC
-,TRBV9,-,TRBJ2-7,CASSVVPREDYEQYF,TGTGCCAGCAGCGTAGTCCCCAGGGAGGACTACGAGCAGTACTTC
-,TRBV7-6,-,TRBJ2-5,CASSLGQETQYF,TGTGCCAGCAGCTTAGGGCAAGAGACCCAGTACTTC
TRBD1,TRBV7-8,-,TRBJ1-5,CASSSERTGGQPQHF,TGTGCCAGCAGCTCGGAGAGGACAGGGGGTCAGCCCCAGCATTTT
TRBD1,TRBV5-5,-,TRBJ1-6,CASSLEVGTGLSPLHF,TGTGCCAGCAGCTTGGAGGTAGGGACAGGGCTTTCACCCCTCCACTTT
-,TRBV5-4,-,TRBJ2-7,CASSAGQLYEQYF,TGTGCCAGCAGCGCCGGACAGCTCTACGAGCAGTACTTC
TRBD1,TRBV4-1,few,TRBJ1-1,CASSQRTGGTEAFF,TGCGCCAGCAGCCAGAGGACAGGGGGCACTGAAGCTTTCTTT
-,TRBV6-6,-,TRBJ1-2,CASSHINYGYTF,TGTGCCAGCAGTCACATTAACTATGGCTACACCTTC
TRBD1,TRBV5-1,-,TRBJ2-7,CASSLGQGANEQYF,TGCGCCAGCAGCTTGGGACAGGGGGCCAACGAGCAGTACTTC
-,TRBV27,-,TRBJ2-1,CASSFSPYNEQFF,TGTGCCAGCAGTTTCTCTCCCTACAATGAGCAGTTCTTC
-,TRBV19,-,TRBJ2-3,CASRAPDRGGYTQYF,TGTGCCAGTAGGGCCCCGGATCGCGGAGGATATACGCAGTATTTT
-,TRBV2,-,TRBJ1-6,CASSPRDRLHF,TGTGCCAGCAGCCCCCGAGACCGTCTCCACTTT
-,TRBV4-3,-,TRBJ2-1,CASSQEGSVSSYNEQFF,TGCGCCAGCAGCCAAGAGGGTAGCGTCAGCTCCTACAATGAGCAGTTCTTC